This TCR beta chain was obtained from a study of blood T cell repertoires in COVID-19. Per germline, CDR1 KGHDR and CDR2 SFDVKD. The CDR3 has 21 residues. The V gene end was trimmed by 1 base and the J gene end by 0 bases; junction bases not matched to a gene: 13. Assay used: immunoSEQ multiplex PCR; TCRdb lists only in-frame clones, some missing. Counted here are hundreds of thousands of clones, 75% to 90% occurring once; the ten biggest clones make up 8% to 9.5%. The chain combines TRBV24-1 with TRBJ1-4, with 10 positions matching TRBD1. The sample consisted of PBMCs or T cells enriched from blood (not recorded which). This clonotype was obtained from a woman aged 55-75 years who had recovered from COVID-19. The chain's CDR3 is CATSDLGPGQGMVPTNEKLFF. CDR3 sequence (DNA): TGTGCCACCAGTGATTTAGGACCGGGACAGGGGATGGTCCCAACTAATGAAAAACTGTTTTTT.